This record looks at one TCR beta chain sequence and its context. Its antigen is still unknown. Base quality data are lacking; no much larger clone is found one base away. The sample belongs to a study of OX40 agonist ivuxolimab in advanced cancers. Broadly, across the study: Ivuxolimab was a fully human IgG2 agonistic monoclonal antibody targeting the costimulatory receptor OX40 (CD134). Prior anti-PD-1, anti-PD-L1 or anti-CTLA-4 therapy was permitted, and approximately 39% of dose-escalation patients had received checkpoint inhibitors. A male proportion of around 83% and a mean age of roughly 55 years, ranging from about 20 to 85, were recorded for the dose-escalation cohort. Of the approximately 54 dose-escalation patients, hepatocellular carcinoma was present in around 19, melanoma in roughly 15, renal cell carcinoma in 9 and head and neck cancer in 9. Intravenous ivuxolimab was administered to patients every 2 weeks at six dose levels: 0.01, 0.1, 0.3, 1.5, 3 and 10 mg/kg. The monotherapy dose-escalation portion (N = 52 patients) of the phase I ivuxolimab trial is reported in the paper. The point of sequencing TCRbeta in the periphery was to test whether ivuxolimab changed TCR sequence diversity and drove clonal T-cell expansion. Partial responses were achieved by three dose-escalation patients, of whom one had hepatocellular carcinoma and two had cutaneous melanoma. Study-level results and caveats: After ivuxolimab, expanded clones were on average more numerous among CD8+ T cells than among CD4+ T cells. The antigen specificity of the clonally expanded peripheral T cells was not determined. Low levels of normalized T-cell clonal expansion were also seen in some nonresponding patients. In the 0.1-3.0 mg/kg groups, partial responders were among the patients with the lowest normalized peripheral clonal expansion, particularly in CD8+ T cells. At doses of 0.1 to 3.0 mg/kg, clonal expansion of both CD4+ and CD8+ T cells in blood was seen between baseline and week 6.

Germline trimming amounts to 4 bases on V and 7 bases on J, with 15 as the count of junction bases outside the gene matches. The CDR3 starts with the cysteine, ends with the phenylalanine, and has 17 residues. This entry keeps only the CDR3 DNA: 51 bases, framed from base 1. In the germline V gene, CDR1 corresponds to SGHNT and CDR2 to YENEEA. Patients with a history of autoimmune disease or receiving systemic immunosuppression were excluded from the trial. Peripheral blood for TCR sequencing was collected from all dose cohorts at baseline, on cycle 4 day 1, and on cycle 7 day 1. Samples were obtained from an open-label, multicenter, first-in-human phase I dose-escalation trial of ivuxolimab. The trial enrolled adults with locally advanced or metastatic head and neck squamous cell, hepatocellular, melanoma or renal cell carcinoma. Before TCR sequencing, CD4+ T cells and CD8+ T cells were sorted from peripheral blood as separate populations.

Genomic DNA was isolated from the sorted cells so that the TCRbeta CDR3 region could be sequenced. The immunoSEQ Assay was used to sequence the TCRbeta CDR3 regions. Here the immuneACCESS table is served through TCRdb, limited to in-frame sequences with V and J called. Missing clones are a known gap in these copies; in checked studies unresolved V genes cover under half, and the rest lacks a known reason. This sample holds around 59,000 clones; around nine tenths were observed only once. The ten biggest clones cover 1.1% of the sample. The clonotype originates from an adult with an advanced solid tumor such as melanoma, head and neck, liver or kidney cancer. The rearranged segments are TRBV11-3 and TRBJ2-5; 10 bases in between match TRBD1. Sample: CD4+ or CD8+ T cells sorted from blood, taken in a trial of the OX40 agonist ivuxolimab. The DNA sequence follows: TGTGCCAGCAGCTCCAGCCTCGGGACAGGGGAAAGGGTGACCCAGTACTTC. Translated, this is CASSSSLGTGERVTQYF.